Listed below are T cell receptor beta chains from one sample, sequenced in a study of T cells after posttransplantation cyclophosphamide. TCRdb's copy holds only in-frame clones and misses some; the assay was immunoSEQ multiplex PCR. The data show tens of thousands of clones, with none appearing a single time. The sequenced sample consisted of PBMCs. The receptors were sampled from a man in his fifties or sixties in good health, CMV-negative, and a related stem cell transplant donor. The CDR3 runs from the conserved cysteine through the conserved F or W. A D gene is named only where the DNA matches it firmly. Some rows mark clone size as missing; the rest say once, few, many or name a class of expanded clone.

TRBV29-1	TRBD1	TRBJ2-2	many	CSVYGQGAVSGELFF	TGCAGCGTCTACGGACAGGGGGCTGTGTCCGGGGAGCTGTTTTTT
TRBV15	.	TRBJ2-5	.	CAIRDWYGGETQYF	TGTGCCATCCGGGACTGGTATGGAGGGGAGACCCAGTACTTC
TRBV12-5	.	TRBJ2-1	many	CASGLGAHNEQFF	TGTGCTAGTGGTTTGGGGGCCCACAATGAGCAGTTCTTC
TRBV2	TRBD2	TRBJ2-3	few	CASSLGAGGTDTQYF	TGTGCCAGCAGCTTAGGGGCGGGGGGCACAGATACGCAGTATTTT
TRBV10-2	.	TRBJ1-2	few	CASSESTRGYGYTF	TGCGCCAGCAGTGAGTCGACGCGGGGATACGGCTACACCTTC
TRBV5-1	TRBD2	TRBJ2-3	many	CASSSGLAGPTDTQYF	TGCGCCAGCAGCTCCGGTCTAGCGGGCCCCACAGATACGCAGTATTTT
TRBV11-2	.	TRBJ2-7	few	CASSPPQGYEQYF	TGTGCCAGCAGCCCCCCCCAGGGCTACGAGCAGTACTTC
TRBV5-1	.	TRBJ1-2	many	CASSRERNYGYTF	TGCGCCAGCAGCCGAGAGCGTAACTATGGCTACACCTTC
TRBV7-6	TRBD1	TRBJ2-1	many	CASSLDQGAYNEQFF	TGTGCCAGCAGCTTAGATCAGGGGGCATACAATGAGCAGTTCTTC
TRBV5-1	.	TRBJ2-7	many	CASSSGRYEQYF	TGCGCCAGCAGCTCTGGTCGGTACGAGCAGTACTTC
TRBV27	.	TRBJ1-4	many	CASSREPGATNEKLFF	TGTGCCAGCAGTAGGGAGCCTGGGGCAACTAATGAAAAACTGTTTTTT
TRBV10-3	.	TRBJ2-7	many	CAISEYERTYEQYF	TGTGCCATCAGTGAGTACGAGCGAACCTACGAGCAGTACTTC
TRBV7-7	.	TRBJ1-5	many	CASSLRTKAQGSGQPQHF	TGTGCCAGCAGCCTGCGAACTAAAGCGCAGGGAAGTGGCCAGCCCCAGCATTTT
TRBV5-1	TRBD1	TRBJ1-4	many	CASSLIGQGNEKLFF	TGCGCCAGCAGCTTAATCGGACAGGGAAACGAAAAACTGTTTTTT
TRBV27	TRBD1	TRBJ1-2	many	CASSPQTGLRGYTF	TGTGCCAGCAGTCCCCAGACAGGGCTGCGTGGCTACACCTTC
TRBV5-6	TRBD2	TRBJ2-1	many	CASSGGLAGYYNEQFF	TGTGCCAGCAGCGGGGGACTAGCGGGTTACTACAATGAGCAGTTCTTC
TRBV19	.	TRBJ1-1	many	CASILGGREAFF	TGTGCCAGTATTCTGGGTGGGAGAGAAGCTTTCTTT
TRBV7-2	TRBD2	TRBJ2-7	many	CAVTRGTSGYEQYF	TGTGCCGTAACGCGGGGGACTAGCGGCTACGAGCAGTACTTC
TRBV18	.	TRBJ1-2	many	CASSPDSSNYGYTF	TGTGCCAGCTCACCCGACAGCAGTAACTATGGCTACACCTTC
TRBV6-5	.	TRBJ1-2	many	CASSQPGGYGYTF	TGTGCCAGCAGTCAGCCCGGGGGCTATGGCTACACCTTC
TRBV7-9	.	TRBJ2-1	many	CASSLPPRTVSHNEQFF	TGTGCCAGCAGCCTGCCCCCGAGGACAGTATCCCACAATGAGCAGTTCTTC
TRBV5-5	TRBD1	TRBJ1-2	many	CASSLTGGPGYTF	TGTGCCAGCAGCTTGACAGGGGGCCCTGGCTACACCTTC
TRBV2	TRBD1	TRBJ1-5	many	CASSPLGKGAIQPQHF	TGTGCCAGCAGTCCACTGGGGAAGGGGGCAATTCAGCCCCAGCATTTT
TRBV5-4	TRBD1	TRBJ1-4	many	CASSLDGQAATNEKLFF	TGTGCCAGCAGCCTCGACGGACAGGCTGCAACTAATGAAAAACTGTTTTTT
TRBV2	.	TRBJ1-5	many	CASTDSSNQPQHF	TGTGCCAGCACCGACAGTAGCAATCAGCCCCAGCATTTT
TRBV19	TRBD1	TRBJ1-1	many	CASSTSDRGNTEAFF	TGTGCCAGTAGTACGAGTGACAGGGGGAACACTGAAGCTTTCTTT
TRBV19	.	TRBJ2-1	.	CASSIQGNNEQFF	TGTGCCAGTAGTATTCAGGGCAACAATGAGCAGTTCTTC
TRBV6-1	.	TRBJ2-7	many	CAAQGQTSYEQYF	TGTGCCGCACAGGGACAAACCTCCTACGAGCAGTACTTC
TRBV14	.	TRBJ1-3	many	CASSLRPGFTGNTIYF	TGTGCCAGCAGCCTACGGCCGGGATTCACTGGAAACACCATATATTTT
TRBV6-1	TRBD1	TRBJ2-4	many	CASSEWTGRLNIQYF	TGTGCCAGCAGTGAATGGACAGGGAGGTTGAACATTCAGTACTTC
TRBV27	TRBD1	TRBJ2-7	many	CASSPPTGDYEQYF	TGTGCCAGCAGTCCCCCGACAGGGGACTACGAGCAGTACTTC
TRBV7-2	TRBD1	TRBJ2-7	few	CASSLIGTGRYEQYF	TGTGCCAGCAGCTTAATAGGGACAGGGCGGTACGAGCAGTACTTC
TRBV10-1	TRBD1	TRBJ1-1	many	CASSLAEGAGAFF	TGCGCCAGCTCCTTGGCGGAGGGGGCCGGAGCTTTCTTT
TRBV18	.	TRBJ2-1	many	CASPPGGSSYNEQFF	TGTGCCAGCCCCCCCGGCGGCAGCTCCTACAATGAGCAGTTCTTC
TRBV15	TRBD1	TRBJ2-7	few	CATSLDRGGYEQYF	TGTGCCACCAGCCTGGACAGGGGTGGCTACGAGCAGTACTTC
TRBV2	TRBD1	TRBJ1-2	many	CASSPGQGRGYTF	TGTGCCAGCAGTCCCGGACAGGGTAGAGGCTACACCTTC
TRBV7-6	TRBD1	TRBJ2-2	many	CASSLGQGGTGELFF	TGTGCCAGCAGCTTAGGACAGGGGGGCACCGGGGAGCTGTTTTTT
TRBV5-1	.	TRBJ1-6	.	CASSVGAAASPLHF	TGCGCCAGCAGCGTGGGGGCCGCCGCTTCACCCCTCCACTTT
TRBV11-2	.	TRBJ1-1	many	CASSTQGNTEAFF	TGTGCCAGCAGCACCCAGGGGAACACTGAAGCTTTCTTT
TRBV5-1	.	TRBJ2-1	many	CASGKDWLDLPWEQFF	TGCGCCAGCGGTAAGGACTGGTTGGACCTACCGTGGGAGCAGTTCTTC
TRBV19	TRBD2	TRBJ2-1	many	CASSKTGTSGYNEQFF	TGTGCCAGTAGCAAAACCGGGACTAGCGGTTACAATGAGCAGTTCTTC
TRBV13	.	TRBJ2-1	many	CASSAALDREQFF	TGTGCCAGCAGCGCCGCGCTAGATCGTGAGCAGTTCTTC
TRBV18	.	TRBJ1-1	many	CASSPQGYRTAEAFF	TGTGCCAGCTCACCCCAGGGGTACCGAACGGCTGAAGCTTTCTTT
TRBV18	.	TRBJ1-1	many	CASSSASSNTEAFF	TGTGCCAGCTCATCCGCGAGTTCCAACACTGAAGCTTTCTTT
TRBV10-1	TRBD2	TRBJ2-1	many	CASSAAGGRYEQFF	TGCGCCAGCAGTGCGGCGGGAGGTCGGTATGAGCAGTTCTTC
TRBV5-1	TRBD1	TRBJ1-4	many	CASSDTGGTNEKLFF	TGCGCCAGCAGCGACACAGGGGGCACTAATGAAAAACTGTTTTTT
TRBV6-4	TRBD1	TRBJ2-2	.	CASSDWDRGFAGELFF	TGTGCCAGCAGTGACTGGGACAGGGGATTCGCCGGGGAGCTGTTTTTT
TRBV6-5	TRBD1	TRBJ1-3	many	CASRTGGGNTIYF	TGTGCCAGCAGAACAGGGGGTGGAAACACCATATATTTT
TRBV27	.	TRBJ2-7	many	CASSSFHLPYEQYF	TGTGCCAGCAGTTCCTTTCACCTACCCTACGAGCAGTACTTC
TRBV19	TRBD1	TRBJ2-7	.	CASSQNHRDRVREQYF	TGTGCCAGTAGCCAAAATCACCGGGACAGGGTGCGAGAGCAGTACTTC
TRBV19	.	TRBJ2-2	many	CASNVRATGELFF	TGTGCCAGTAACGTCAGGGCTACCGGGGAGCTGTTTTTT
TRBV6-6	.	TRBJ2-7	many	CASSPKPYEQYF	TGTGCCAGCAGCCCTAAGCCCTACGAGCAGTACTTC
TRBV5-1	.	TRBJ2-7	many	CASRGGEGITYEQYF	TGCGCCAGCAGAGGGGGGGAGGGGATAACCTACGAGCAGTACTTC
TRBV18	TRBD1	TRBJ2-6	many	CASSSNRGIRANVLTF	TGTGCCAGCTCGTCAAACAGGGGTATAAGGGCCAACGTCCTGACTTTC
TRBV5-4	.	TRBJ2-7	many	CASSFRVTEQYF	TGTGCCAGCAGCTTCAGGGTAACCGAGCAGTACTTC
TRBV14	TRBD2	TRBJ2-3	many	CASSLSGTNTDTQYF	TGTGCCAGCAGCCTCTCCGGGACTAACACAGATACGCAGTATTTT
TRBV5-1	TRBD1	TRBJ2-2	many	CASSPWDSINTGELFF	TGCGCCAGCAGCCCATGGGACAGTATAAACACCGGGGAGCTGTTTTTT
TRBV6-1	TRBD2	TRBJ2-4	many	CASSGTGLAGGPLIQYF	TGTGCCAGCAGTGGGACGGGACTAGCGGGAGGGCCGCTCATTCAGTACTTC